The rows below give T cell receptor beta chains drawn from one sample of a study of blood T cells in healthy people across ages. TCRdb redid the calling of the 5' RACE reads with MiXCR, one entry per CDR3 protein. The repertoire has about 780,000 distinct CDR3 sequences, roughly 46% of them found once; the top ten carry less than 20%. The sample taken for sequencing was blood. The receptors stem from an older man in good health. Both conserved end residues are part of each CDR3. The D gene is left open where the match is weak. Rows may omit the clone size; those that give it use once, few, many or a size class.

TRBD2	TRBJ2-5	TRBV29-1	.	TGCAGCGTTGGGGCTAGCGGGGTGGAGACCCAGTACTTC	CSVGASGVETQYF
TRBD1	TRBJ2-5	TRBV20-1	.	TGCAGTGCTCCTGGGGACAGGGTTATAAAGACCCAGTACTTC	CSAPGDRVIKTQYF
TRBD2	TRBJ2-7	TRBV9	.	TGTGCCAGCAGCTACGGAGCGGGAGAGGGCTACGAGCAGTACTTC	CASSYGAGEGYEQYF
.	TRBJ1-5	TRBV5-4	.	TGTGCCAGCAGCTTGGCCCCGGCCGATCAGCCCCAGCATTTT	CASSLAPADQPQHF
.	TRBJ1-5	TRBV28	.	TGTGCCAGCAGCCTGTTGAGTCAGCCCCAGCATTTT	CASSLLSQPQHF
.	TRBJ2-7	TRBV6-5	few	TGTGCCAGCAGAACCGGGCCCTCCTACGAGCAGTACTTC	CASRTGPSYEQYF
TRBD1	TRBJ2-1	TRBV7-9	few	TGTGCCAGCAGCTTCAGGACAGGGGTTAGCAATGAGCAGTTCTTC	CASSFRTGVSNEQFF
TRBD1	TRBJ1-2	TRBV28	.	TGTGCCAGCAGTTTAGGGGGACAGGGGAGCTATGGCTACACCTTC	CASSLGGQGSYGYTF
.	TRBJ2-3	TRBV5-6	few	TGTGCCAGCAACTTAGGGGCAAGGGGCACAGATACGCAGTATTTT	CASNLGARGTDTQYF
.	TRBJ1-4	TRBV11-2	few	TGTGCCAGCAGCTTAGTGGGTTTCCTCCAGACTAATGAAAAACTGTTTTTT	CASSLVGFLQTNEKLFF
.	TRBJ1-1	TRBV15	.	TGTGCCACCAGCAGAAGGGGGAACACTGAAGCTTTCTTT	CATSRRGNTEAFF
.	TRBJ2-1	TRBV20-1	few	TGCAGTGCCGGGTCGGGGAATGAGCAGTTCTTC	CSAGSGNEQFF
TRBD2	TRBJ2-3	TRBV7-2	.	TGTGCCAGCAGCTTACTTCCAGCGGGGGATACGCAGTATTTT	CASSLLPAGDTQYF
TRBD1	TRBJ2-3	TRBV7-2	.	TGTGCCACCGGACAGGCGCTAAGCACAGATACGCAGTATTTT	CATGQALSTDTQYF
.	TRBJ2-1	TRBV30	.	TGTGCCTGGAGTGTAGACGACTTAGCCCTCAATGAGCAGTTCTTC	CAWSVDDLALNEQFF
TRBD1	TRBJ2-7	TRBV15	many	TGTGCCACCAGCAGAGCCAGGGGGTACAGCTCCTACGAGCAGTACTTC	CATSRARGYSSYEQYF
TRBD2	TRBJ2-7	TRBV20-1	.	TGCAGTGCTCCCCTAGCGGGAAATACCTACGAGCAGTACTTC	CSAPLAGNTYEQYF
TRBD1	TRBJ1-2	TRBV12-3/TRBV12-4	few	TGTGCCAGCAGTAGGGACAGGGGGCTCTATGGCTACACCTTC	CASSRDRGLYGYTF
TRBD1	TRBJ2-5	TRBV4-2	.	TGTGCCAGCAGCCGAGGGGGCTCGGAGACCCAGTACTTC	CASSRGGSETQYF
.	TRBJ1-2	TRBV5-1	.	TGCGCCAGCAGCGTCGCAGGGTCCTATGACTACACCTTC	CASSVAGSYDYTF
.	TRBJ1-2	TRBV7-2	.	TGTGCCAGCAGCTTAGGCGTGGTTTCCTATGGCTACACCTTC	CASSLGVVSYGYTF
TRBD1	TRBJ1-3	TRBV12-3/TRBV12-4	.	TGTGCCAGCAGTACCAGGGGGACAGGGTACAGCTCTGGAAACACCATATATTTT	CASSTRGTGYSSGNTIYF
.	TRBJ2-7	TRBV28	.	TGTGCCAGCAGCAGAGGGGGGCTGCGCGAGCAGTACTTC	CASSRGGLREQYF
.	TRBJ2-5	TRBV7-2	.	TGTGCCAGCAGCTTAGCCGACTCGCGGGGCCGGGAGACCCAGTACTTC	CASSLADSRGRETQYF
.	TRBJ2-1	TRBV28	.	TGTGCCAGCAGCTCAGCCGTAATGACTGCTAAAGAGCAGTTCTTC	CASSSAVMTAKEQFF
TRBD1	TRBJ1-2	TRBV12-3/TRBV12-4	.	TGTGCCAGCAGTCTCCAGGACAGGGGGTCCGGAGGCTACACCTTC	CASSLQDRGSGGYTF
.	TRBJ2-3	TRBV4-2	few	TGTGCCAGCAGCCAAGATGGGAGGAATACGCAGTATTTT	CASSQDGRNTQYF
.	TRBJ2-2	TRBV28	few	TGTGCCAGCAGTCCCCACGGGGAGCTGTTTTTT	CASSPHGELFF
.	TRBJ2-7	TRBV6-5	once	TGTGCCAGCAGTTACGCGACAGGTCGGGGCTACGAGCAGTACTTC	CASSYATGRGYEQYF
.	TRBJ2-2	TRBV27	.	TGTGCCAGCAGTTTAGGGCAGGGAAACGCCGGGGAGCTGTTTTTT	CASSLGQGNAGELFF
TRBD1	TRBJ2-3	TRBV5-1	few	TGCGCCAGCAGCTTGTTCACAGGGGAACTGCCAGATGCGCAGTATTTT	CASSLFTGELPDAQYF
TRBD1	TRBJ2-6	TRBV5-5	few	TGTGCCAGCAGCGAGGGACAGGGGTACAACGTCCTGACTTTC	CASSEGQGYNVLTF
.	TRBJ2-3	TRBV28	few	TGTGCCAGCAGTTTCCCACAGGGTGGGACAGATACGCAGTATTTT	CASSFPQGGTDTQYF
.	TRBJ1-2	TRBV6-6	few	TGTGCCAGCAGCTCTGCGGGAGCCCTAAACTATGGCTACACCTTC	CASSSAGALNYGYTF
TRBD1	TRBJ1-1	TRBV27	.	TGTGCCAGCAGTCCCCAGGACAGGGCGAACACTGAAGCTTTCTTT	CASSPQDRANTEAFF
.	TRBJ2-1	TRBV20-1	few	TGCAGTGCTTGGCAGCCACGGGAGCAGTTCTTC	CSAWQPREQFF
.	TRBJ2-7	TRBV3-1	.	TGTGCCAGCAGCCCCGGACAGGCGGGGCTGGGAGGGCAGTACTTC	CASSPGQAGLGGQYF
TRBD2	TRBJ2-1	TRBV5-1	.	TGCGCCAGCAGCTTGGCCATATCGGCTAGCGGGAGGGCCCTCGGTGAGCAGTTCTTC	CASSLAISASGRALGEQFF
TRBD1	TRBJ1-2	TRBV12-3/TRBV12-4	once	TGTGCCACACGACAGGGATCGAATGGCTACACCTTC	CATRQGSNGYTF
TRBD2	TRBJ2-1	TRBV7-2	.	TGTGCCAGCAGCGCCTTTCCGGGACTAGCGGACAATGAGCAGTTCTTC	CASSAFPGLADNEQFF
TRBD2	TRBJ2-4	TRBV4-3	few	TGCGCCAGCAGCCAAGGGGAAAGGACTAGCGGGATTCGGTACTTC	CASSQGERTSGIRYF
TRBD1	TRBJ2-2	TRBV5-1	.	TGCGCCAGCAGCTCGGGACAGGGGATCGGGGAGCTGTTTTTT	CASSSGQGIGELFF
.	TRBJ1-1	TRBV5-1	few	TGCGCCAGCAGCCCGCGTGGGGACACTGAAGCTTTCTTT	CASSPRGDTEAFF
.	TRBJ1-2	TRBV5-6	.	TGTGCCAGCAGCTTGAGGCCAGAAGTATATGGCTACACCTTC	CASSLRPEVYGYTF
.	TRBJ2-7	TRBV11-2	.	TGTGCCAGCAGCTTAGATTTGGGGGAGACCTACGAGCAGTACTTC	CASSLDLGETYEQYF